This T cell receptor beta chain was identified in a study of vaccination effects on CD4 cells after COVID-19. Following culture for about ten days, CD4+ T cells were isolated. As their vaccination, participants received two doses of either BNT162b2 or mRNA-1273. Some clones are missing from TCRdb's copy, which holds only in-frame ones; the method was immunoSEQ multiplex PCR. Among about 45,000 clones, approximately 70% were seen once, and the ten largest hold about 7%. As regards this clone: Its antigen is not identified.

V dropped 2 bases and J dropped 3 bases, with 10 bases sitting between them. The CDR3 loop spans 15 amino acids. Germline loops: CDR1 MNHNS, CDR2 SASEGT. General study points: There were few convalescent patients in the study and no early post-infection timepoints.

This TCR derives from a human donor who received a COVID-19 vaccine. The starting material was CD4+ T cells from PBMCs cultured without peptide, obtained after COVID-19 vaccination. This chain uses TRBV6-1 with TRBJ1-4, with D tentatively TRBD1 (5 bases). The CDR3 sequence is CASSELGGPNEKLFF. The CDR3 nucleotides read TGTGCCAGCAGTGAATTGGGGGGTCCTAATGAAAAACTGTTTTTT.